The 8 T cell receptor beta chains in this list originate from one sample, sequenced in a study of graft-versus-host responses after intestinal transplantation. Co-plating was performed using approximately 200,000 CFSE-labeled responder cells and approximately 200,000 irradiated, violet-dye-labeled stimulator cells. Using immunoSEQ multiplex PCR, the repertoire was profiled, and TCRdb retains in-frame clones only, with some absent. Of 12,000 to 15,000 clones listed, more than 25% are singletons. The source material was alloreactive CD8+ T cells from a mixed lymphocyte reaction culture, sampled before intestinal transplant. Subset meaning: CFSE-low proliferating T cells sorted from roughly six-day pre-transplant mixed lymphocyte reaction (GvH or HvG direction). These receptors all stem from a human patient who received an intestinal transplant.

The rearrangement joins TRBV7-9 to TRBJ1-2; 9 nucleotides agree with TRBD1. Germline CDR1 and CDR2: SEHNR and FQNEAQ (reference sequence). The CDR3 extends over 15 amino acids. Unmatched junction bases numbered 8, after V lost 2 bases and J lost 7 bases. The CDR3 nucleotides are TGTGCCAGCAGCTTATTAGGGGACAGGGCGGGTGGCTACACCTTC. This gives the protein CASSLLGDRAGGYTF. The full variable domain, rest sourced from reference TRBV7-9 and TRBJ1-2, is DTGVSQNPRHKITKRGQNVTFRCDPISEHNRLYWYRQTLGQGPEFLTYFQNEAQLEKSRLLSDRFSAERPKGSFSTLEIQRTEQGDSAMYLCASSLLGDRAGGYTFGSGTRLTVV.

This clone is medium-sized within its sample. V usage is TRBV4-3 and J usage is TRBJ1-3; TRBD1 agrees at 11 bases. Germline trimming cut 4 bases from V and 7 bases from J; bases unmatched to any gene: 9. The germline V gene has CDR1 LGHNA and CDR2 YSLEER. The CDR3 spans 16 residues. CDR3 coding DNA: TGCGCCAGCAGCCCCGATGGGACAGGGGGATGGAACACCATATATTTT. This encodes CASSPDGTGGWNTIYF.

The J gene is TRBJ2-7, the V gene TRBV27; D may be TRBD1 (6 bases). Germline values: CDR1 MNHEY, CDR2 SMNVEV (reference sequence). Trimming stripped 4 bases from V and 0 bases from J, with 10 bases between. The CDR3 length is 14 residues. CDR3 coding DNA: TGTGCCAGCAGTTCCAGGACAGCCTCCTACGAGCAGTACTTC. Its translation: CASSSRTASYEQYF.

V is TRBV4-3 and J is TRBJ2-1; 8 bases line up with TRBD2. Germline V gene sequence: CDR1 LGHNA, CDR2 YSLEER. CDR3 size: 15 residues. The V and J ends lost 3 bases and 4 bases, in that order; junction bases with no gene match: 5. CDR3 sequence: CASSQSVAGYNEQFF. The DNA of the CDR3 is TGCGCCAGCAGCCAGTCGGTAGCGGGGTACAATGAGCAGTTCTTC.

CDR3: CASSQRAVSGGGADTQYF. In DNA form, the CDR3 reads TGCGCCAGCAGCCAACGGGCAGTTAGCGGGGGTGGGGCAGATACGCAGTATTTT. The chain combines TRBV4-3 with TRBJ2-3; TRBD2 matches at 9 bases. This CDR3 comprises 18 residues. CDR1 is LGHNA and CDR2 is YSLEER in the germline V gene. Losses at the gene ends were 2 bases for V and 4 bases for J; bases not matched to a gene: 13.

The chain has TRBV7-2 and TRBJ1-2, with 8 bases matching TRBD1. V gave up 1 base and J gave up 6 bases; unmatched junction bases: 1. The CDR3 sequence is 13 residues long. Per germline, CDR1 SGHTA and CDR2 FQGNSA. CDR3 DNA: TGTGCCAGCAGCTTAGGACAGGGGCATGGCTACACCTTC. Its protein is CASSLGQGHGYTF.

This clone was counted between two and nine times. For the CDR3, the DNA is TGTGCCTGGAGTCGGGGGGTACATGAGCAGTTCTTC. Its protein product is CAWSRGVHEQFF. V and J are TRBV30 and TRBJ2-1; 7 bases are a match to TRBD2. The ends lost 2 bases at V and 8 bases at J; junction bases unmatched: 3. Germline values: CDR1 GTSNPN, CDR2 SVGIG (reference sequence). The CDR3 consists of 12 residues.

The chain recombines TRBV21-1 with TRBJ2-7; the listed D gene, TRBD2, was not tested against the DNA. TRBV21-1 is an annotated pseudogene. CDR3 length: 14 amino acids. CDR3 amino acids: CASRGGTSAYEQYF. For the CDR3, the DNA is TGTGCCAGCAGAGGGGGGACTAGTGCATACGAGCAGTACTTC.